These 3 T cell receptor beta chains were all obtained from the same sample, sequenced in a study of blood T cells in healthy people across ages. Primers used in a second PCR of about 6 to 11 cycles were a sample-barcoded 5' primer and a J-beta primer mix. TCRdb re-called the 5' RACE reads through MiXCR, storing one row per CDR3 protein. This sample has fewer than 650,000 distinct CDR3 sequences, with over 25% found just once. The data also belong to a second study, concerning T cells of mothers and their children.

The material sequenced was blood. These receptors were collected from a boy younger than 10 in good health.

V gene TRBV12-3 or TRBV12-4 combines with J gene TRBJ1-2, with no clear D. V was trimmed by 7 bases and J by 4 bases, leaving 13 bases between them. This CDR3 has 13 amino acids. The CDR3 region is CASTTLDGYGYTF. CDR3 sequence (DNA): TGTGCCAGCACCACCCTGGACGGCTATGGCTACACCTTC.

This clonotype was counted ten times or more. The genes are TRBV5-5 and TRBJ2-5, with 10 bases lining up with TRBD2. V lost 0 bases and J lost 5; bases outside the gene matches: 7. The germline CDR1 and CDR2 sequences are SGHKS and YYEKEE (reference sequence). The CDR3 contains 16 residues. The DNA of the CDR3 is TGTGCCAGCAGCTTGGATAGCGGGAGGAAACTGGAGACCCAGTACTTC. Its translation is CASSLDSGRKLETQYF.

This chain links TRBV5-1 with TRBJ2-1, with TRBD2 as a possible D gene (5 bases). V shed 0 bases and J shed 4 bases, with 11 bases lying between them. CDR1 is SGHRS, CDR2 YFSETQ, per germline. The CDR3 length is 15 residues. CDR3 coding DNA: TGCGCCAGCAGCTTGGTGGGAGTGAGGTACAATGAGCAGTTCTTC. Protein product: CASSLVGVRYNEQFF.